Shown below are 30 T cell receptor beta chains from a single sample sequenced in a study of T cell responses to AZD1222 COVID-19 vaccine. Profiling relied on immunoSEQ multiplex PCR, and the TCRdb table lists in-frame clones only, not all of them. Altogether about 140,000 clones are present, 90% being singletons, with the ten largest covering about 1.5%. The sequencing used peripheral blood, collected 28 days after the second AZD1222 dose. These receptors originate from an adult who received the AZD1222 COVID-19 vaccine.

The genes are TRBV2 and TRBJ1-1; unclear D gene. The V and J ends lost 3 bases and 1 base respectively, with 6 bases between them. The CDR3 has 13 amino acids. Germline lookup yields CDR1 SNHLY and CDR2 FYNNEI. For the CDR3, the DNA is TGTGCCAGCAGTGATGACGGGAACACTGAAGCTTTCTTT. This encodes CASSDDGNTEAFF. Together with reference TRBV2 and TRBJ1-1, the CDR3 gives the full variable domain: EPEVTQTPSHQVTQMGQEVILRCVPISNHLYFYWYRQILGQKVEFLVSFYNNEISEKSEIFDDQFSVERPDGSNFTLKIRSTKLEDSAMYFCASSDDGNTEAFFGQGTRLTVV.

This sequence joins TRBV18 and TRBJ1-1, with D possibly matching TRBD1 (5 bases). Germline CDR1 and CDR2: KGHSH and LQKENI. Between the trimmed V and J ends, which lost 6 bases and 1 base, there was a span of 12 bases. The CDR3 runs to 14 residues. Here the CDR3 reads CASSESGENTEAFF. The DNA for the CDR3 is TGTGCCAGCTCTGAATCGGGGGAGAACACTGAAGCTTTCTTT.

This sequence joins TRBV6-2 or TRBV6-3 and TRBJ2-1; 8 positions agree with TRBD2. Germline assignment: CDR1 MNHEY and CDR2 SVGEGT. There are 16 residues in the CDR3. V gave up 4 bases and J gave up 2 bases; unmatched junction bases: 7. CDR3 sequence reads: CASSSPPSGPYNEQFF. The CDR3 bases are TGTGCCAGCAGTTCCCCCCCTAGCGGGCCCTACAATGAGCAGTTCTTC.

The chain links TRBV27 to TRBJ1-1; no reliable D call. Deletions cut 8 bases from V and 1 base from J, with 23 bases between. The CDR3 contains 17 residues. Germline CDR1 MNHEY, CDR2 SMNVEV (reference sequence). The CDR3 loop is CASAHTTVGRTNTEAFF. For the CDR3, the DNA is TGTGCCAGCGCTCACACAACTGTCGGCCGGACGAACACTGAAGCTTTCTTT.

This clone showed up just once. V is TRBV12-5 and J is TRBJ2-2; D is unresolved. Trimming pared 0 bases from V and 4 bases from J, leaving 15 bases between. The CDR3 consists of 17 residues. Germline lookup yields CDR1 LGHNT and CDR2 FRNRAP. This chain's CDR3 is CASGLVLGNRLTGELFF. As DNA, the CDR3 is TGTGCTAGTGGTTTGGTACTCGGAAACAGACTCACCGGGGAGCTGTTTTTT.

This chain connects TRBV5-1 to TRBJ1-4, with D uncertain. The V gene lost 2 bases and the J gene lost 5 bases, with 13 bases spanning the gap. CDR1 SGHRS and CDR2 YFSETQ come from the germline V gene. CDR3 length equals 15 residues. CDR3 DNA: TGCGCCAGCAGCTTTTCTGGCAGACCAAATGAAAAACTGTTTTTT. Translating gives CASSFSGRPNEKLFF.

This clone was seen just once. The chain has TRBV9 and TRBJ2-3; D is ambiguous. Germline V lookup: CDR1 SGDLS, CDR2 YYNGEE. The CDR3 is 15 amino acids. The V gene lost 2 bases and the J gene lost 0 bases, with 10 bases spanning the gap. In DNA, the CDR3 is TGTGCCAGCAGCGTCTCCTGGGGTAGCACAGATACGCAGTATTTT. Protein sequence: CASSVSWGSTDTQYF.

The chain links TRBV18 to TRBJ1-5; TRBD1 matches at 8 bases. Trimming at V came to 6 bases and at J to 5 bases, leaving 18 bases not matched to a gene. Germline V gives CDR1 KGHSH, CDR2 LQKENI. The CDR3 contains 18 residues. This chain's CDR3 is CASSLKAPSGTGYQPQHF. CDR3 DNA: TGTGCCAGCTCCCTAAAGGCCCCGTCCGGGACAGGCTATCAGCCCCAGCATTTT.

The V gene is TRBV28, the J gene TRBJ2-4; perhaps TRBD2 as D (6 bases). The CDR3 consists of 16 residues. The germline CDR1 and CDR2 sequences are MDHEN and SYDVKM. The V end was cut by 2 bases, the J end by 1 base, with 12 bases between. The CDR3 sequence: CASSLVGGPAKNIQYF. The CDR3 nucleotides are TGTGCCAGCAGTTTAGTGGGGGGACCGGCCAAAAACATTCAGTACTTC.

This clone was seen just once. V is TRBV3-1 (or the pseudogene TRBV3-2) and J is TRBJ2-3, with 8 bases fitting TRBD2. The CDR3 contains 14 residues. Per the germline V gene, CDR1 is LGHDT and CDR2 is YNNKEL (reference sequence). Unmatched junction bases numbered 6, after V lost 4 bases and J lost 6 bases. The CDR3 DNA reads TGTGCCAGCAGCCTCCGGGGGGGTCGGGATACGCAGTATTTT. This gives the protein CASSLRGGRDTQYF.

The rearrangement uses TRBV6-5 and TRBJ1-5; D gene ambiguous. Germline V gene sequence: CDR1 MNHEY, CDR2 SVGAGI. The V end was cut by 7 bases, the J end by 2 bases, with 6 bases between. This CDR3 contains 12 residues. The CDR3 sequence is CASKRGNQPQHF. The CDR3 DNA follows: TGTGCCAGCAAAAGGGGCAATCAGCCCCAGCATTTT.

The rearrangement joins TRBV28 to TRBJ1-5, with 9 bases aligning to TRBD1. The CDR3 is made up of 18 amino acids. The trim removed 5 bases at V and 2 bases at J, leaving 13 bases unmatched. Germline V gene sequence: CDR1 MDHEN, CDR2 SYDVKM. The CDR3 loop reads CASSVGQGAGLGNQPQHF. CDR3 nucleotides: TGTGCCAGCAGTGTGGGACAGGGTGCTGGGTTGGGCAATCAGCCCCAGCATTTT.

In DNA form, the CDR3 reads TGTGCCAGCAGCCGAGCCTCCGGGACAGGGACAATTGGTGGCTACACCTTC. Its protein is CASSRASGTGTIGGYTF. The gene calls are TRBV13 and TRBJ1-2; 9 bases line up with TRBD1. Germline V gene data show CDR1 as PRHDT and CDR2 as FYEKMQ (reference sequence). CDR3 size: 17 residues. V was clipped by 5 bases and J by 7 bases; unmatched bases: 17. Full variable domain (missing parts from reference TRBV13 and TRBJ1-2): AAGVIQSPRHLIKEKRETATLKCYPIPRHDTVYWYQQGPGQDPQFLISFYEKMQSDKGSIPDRFSAQQFSDYHSELNMSSLELGDSALYFCASSRASGTGTIGGYTFGSGTRLTVV.

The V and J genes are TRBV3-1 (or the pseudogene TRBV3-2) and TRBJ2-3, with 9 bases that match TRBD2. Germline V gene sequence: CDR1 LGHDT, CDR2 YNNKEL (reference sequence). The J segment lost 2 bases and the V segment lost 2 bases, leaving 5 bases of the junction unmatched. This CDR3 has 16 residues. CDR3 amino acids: CASSQRGLASTDTQYF. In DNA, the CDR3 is TGTGCCAGCAGCCAACGGGGACTAGCTTCCACAGATACGCAGTATTTT.

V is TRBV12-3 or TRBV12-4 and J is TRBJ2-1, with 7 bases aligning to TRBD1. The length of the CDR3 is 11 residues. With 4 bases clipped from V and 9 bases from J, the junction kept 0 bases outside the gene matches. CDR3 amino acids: CASSYRGEQFF. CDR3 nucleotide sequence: TGTGCCAGCAGTTACAGGGGTGAGCAGTTCTTC.

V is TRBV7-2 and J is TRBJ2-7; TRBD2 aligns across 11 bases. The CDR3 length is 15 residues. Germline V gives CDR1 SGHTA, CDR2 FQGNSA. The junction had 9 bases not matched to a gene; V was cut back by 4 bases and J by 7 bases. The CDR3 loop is CASSSQLAGVREQYF. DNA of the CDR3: TGTGCCAGCAGCTCGCAACTAGCGGGAGTTAGAGAGCAGTACTTC.

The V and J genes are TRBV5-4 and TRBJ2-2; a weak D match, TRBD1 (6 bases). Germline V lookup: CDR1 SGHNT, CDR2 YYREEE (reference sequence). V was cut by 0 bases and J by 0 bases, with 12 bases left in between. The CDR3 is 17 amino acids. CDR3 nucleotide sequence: TGTGCCAGCAGCTTGGACCCAGACAGGTCGAACACCGGGGAGCTGTTTTTT. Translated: CASSLDPDRSNTGELFF. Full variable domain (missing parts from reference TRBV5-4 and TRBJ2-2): ETGVTQSPTHLIKTRGQQVTLRCSSQSGHNTVSWYQQALGQGPQFIFQYYREEENGRGNFPPRFSGLQFPNYSSELNVNALELDDSALYLCASSLDPDRSNTGELFFGEGSRLTVL.

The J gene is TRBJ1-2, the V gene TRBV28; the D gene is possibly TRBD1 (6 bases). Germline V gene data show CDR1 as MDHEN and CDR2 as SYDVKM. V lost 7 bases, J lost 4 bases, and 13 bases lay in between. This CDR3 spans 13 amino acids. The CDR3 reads CASIAGVGYGYTF. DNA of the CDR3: TGTGCCAGCATCGCAGGGGTGGGCTATGGCTACACCTTC.

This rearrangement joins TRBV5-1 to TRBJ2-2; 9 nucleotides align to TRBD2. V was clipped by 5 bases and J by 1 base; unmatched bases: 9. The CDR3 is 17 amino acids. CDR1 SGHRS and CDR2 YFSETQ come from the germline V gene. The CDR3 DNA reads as TGCGCCAGCAGAAGGGGGACAGCGGGAGGGAACACCGGGGAGCTGTTTTTT. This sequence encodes CASRRGTAGGNTGELFF.

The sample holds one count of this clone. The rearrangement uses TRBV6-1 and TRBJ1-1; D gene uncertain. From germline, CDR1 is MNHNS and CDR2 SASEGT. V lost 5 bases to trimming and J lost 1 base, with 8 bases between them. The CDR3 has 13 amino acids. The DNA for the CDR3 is TGTGCCAGCAGTTTTCAATGGAACACTGAAGCTTTCTTT. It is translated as CASSFQWNTEAFF.

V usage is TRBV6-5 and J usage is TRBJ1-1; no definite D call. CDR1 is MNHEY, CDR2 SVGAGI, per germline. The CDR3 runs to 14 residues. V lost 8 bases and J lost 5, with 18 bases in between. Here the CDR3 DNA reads TGTGCCAGCCACTACGAGGGTTACGGAACTGAAGCTTTCTTT. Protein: CASHYEGYGTEAFF.

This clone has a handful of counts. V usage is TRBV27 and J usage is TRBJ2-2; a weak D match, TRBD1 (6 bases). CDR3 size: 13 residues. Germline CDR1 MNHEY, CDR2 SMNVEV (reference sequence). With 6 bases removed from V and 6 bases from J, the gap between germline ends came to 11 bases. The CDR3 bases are TGTGCCAGCAGATCACAGGGATCCGGGGAGCTGTTTTTT. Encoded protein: CASRSQGSGELFF.

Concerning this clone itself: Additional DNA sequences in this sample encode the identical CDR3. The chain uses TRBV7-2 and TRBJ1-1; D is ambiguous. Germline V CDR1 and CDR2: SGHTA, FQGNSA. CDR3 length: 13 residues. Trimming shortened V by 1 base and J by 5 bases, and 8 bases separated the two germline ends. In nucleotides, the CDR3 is TGTGCCAGCAGCTTAGGGGGTCTGACTGAAGCTTTCTTT. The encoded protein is CASSLGGLTEAFF.

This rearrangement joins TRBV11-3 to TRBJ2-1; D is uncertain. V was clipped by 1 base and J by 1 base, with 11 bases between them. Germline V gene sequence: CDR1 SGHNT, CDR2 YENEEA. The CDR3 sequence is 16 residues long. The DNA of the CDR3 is TGTGCCAGCAGCTTAGTGGCTGGGATGTCCTACAATGAGCAGTTCTTC. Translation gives CASSLVAGMSYNEQFF.

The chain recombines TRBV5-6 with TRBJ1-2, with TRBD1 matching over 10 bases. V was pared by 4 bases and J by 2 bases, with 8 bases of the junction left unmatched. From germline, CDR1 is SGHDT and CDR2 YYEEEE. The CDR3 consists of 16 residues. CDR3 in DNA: TGTGCCAGCAGCCCTGACCGGGACAGGGGCAACTATGGCTACACCTTC. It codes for CASSPDRDRGNYGYTF.

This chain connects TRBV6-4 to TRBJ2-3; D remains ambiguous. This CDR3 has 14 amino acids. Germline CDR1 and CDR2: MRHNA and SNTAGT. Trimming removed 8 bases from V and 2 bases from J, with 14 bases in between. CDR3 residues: CASSLLPYTDTQYF. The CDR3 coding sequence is TGTGCCAGCTCGCTATTGCCTTACACAGATACGCAGTATTTT.

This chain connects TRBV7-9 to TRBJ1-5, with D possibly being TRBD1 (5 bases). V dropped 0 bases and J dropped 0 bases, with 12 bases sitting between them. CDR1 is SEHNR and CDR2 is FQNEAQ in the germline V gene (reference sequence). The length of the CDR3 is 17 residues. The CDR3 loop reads CASSLAGDWYSNQPQHF. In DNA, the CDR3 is TGTGCCAGCAGCTTAGCAGGGGATTGGTATAGCAATCAGCCCCAGCATTTT.

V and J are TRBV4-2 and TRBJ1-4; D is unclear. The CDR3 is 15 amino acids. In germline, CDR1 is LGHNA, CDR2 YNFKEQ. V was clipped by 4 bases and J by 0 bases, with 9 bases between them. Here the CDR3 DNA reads TGTGCCAGCAGCCTCACGCCCGCAACTAATGAAAAACTGTTTTTT. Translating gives CASSLTPATNEKLFF.

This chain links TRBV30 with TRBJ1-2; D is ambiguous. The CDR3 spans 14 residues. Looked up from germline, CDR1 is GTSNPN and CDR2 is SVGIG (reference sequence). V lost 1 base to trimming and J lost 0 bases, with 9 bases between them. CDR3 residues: CAWSGRVANYGYTF. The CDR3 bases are TGTGCCTGGAGTGGACGGGTCGCTAACTATGGCTACACCTTC. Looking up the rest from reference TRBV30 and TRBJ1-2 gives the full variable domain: SQTIHQWPATLVQPVGSPLSLECTVEGTSNPNLYWYRQAAGRGLQLLFYSVGIGQISSEVPQNLSASRPQDRQFILSSKKLLLSDSGFYLCAWSGRVANYGYTFGSGTRLTVV.

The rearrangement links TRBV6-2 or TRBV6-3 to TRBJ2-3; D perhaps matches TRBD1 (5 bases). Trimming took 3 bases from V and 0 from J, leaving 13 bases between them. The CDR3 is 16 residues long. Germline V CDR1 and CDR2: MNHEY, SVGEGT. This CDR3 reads CASSYWGGASTDTQYF. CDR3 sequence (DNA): TGTGCCAGCAGTTATTGGGGCGGAGCCAGCACAGATACGCAGTATTTT.